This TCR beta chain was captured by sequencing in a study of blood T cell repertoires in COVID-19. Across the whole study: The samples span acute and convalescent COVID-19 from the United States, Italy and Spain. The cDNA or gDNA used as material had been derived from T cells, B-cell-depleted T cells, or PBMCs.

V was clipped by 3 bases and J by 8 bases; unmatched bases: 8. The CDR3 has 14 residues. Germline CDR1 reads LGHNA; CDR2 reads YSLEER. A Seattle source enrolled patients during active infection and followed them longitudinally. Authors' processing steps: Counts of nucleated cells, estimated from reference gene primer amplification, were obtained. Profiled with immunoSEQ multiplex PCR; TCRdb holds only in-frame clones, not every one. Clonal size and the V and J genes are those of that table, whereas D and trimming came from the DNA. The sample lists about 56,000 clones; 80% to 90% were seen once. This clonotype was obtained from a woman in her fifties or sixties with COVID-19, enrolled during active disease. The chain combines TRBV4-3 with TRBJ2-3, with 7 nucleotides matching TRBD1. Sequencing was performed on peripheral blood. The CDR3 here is CASSHEDRPGTQYF. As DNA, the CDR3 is TGCGCCAGCAGCCACGAGGACAGGCCGGGTACGCAGTATTTT.